Included here is one T cell receptor beta chain sequence, with context. Trimming cost V 4 bases and J 3 bases, with 14 bases left between them. CDR1 is SGDLS and CDR2 is YYNGEE in the germline V gene. The CDR3 consists of 14 residues. Per the study methods: Amplification of reference gene primers was used by the study to estimate nucleated cell counts. Here immunoSEQ multiplex PCR was the method, and the copy in TCRdb shows in-frame clones only, minus some. Clone size and the V and J calls come from that table; the DNA yielded D and trimming. The repertoire holds 40,000 or so clones, with roughly 87% as singletons. This entry belongs to a study of blood T cell repertoires in COVID-19. For the study at large: There were acute and convalescent COVID-19 samples, and they came from the United States, Italy and Spain. T cells, B-cell-depleted T cells, or PBMCs supplied cDNA or gDNA.

This chain connects TRBV9 to TRBJ2-7, with D possibly TRBD2 on 5 matching bases. The specimen sequenced was peripheral blood. This receptor was obtained from a man in his fifties or sixties with COVID-19, enrolled during active disease. The CDR3 here is CASSSPGEGYEQYF. In DNA form, the CDR3 reads TGTGCCAGCAGCTCACCCGGGGAAGGCTACGAGCAGTACTTC.